A selection of T cell receptor beta chains follows, all from one sample in a study of T cell repertoires in cytomegalovirus infection. The antigens of these receptors remain unknown. From the reads, TCRdb called clonotypes with MiXCR, one entry per CDR3 protein. The data contain approximately 300,000 distinct CDR3 sequences, around a quarter of them singletons. The specimen was cultured PBMCs, collected from culture after CMV antigen stimulation. These receptors were obtained from a human donor in good health (CMV status not recorded). Some clones in this sample may be carry-over from other donors' samples. Both conserved end residues are part of each CDR3. The D gene is left open where the match is weak. Expanded clones are given a class, and other clones once, few, many or no size at all.

v_gene,d_gene,j_gene,abundance,CDR3aa,CDR3nt
TRBV5-1,.,TRBJ2-3,few,CASTDRVTDTQYF,TGCGCCAGCACCGACCGAGTCACAGATACGCAGTATTTT
TRBV7-2,.,TRBJ2-3,many,CASSPAGIPVADTQYF,TGTGCCAGCAGCCCTGCCGGGATCCCGGTGGCAGATACGCAGTATTTT
TRBV14,.,TRBJ1-1,few,CASSLIRGSGGEAFF,TGTGCCAGCAGCCTCATCCGGGGTAGCGGTGGTGAAGCTTTCTTT
TRBV5-1,TRBD1,TRBJ1-1,.,CASSITGVGTEAFF,TGCGCCAGCAGCATAACAGGGGTAGGGACTGAAGCTTTCTTT
TRBV28,TRBD2,TRBJ2-3,.,CASNPLAGGPGDTQYF,TGTGCCAGCAATCCTCTAGCGGGAGGGCCGGGGGATACGCAGTATTTT
TRBV7-9,.,TRBJ2-2,.,CASSDRPPGELFF,TGTGCCAGCAGCGACAGGCCCCCCGGGGAGCTGTTTTTT
TRBV6-2/TRBV6-3,TRBD1,TRBJ2-7,few,CASSNYRGQAAYEQYF,TGTGCCAGCAGTAACTACCGCGGACAGGCCGCCTACGAGCAGTACTTC
TRBV7-2,TRBD2,TRBJ2-5,many,CASSLGGTSGRSETQYF,TGTGCCAGCAGCTTAGGGGGTACCAGCGGGAGGTCGGAGACCCAGTACTTC
TRBV7-2,.,TRBJ1-5,.,CASTTGYQPQHF,TGTGCCAGCACTACCGGATATCAGCCCCAGCATTTT
TRBV7-2,.,TRBJ2-1,.,CASSLPTLYNEQFF,TGTGCCAGCAGCTTACCGACCCTTTACAATGAGCAGTTCTTC
TRBV4-1,TRBD2,TRBJ2-2,.,CASSQVHREAGTGELFF,TGCGCCAGCAGCCAAGTTCATCGGGAGGCAGGCACCGGGGAGCTGTTTTTT
TRBV29-1,TRBD2,TRBJ2-1,.,CSVETAGDPQFF,TGCAGCGTTGAAACAGCGGGAGACCCGCAGTTCTTC
TRBV29-1,TRBD1,TRBJ2-2,.,CSVVGTGFPGELFF,TGCAGCGTTGTGGGGACAGGGTTTCCCGGGGAGCTGTTTTTT
TRBV11-1,.,TRBJ2-7,.,CASSFPQGGYEQYF,TGTGCCAGCAGCTTTCCACAGGGTGGGTACGAGCAGTACTTC
TRBV11-3,.,TRBJ1-2,.,CASSLSDLYGYTF,TGTGCCAGCAGCCTATCAGACCTTTACGGCTACACCTTC
TRBV6-2/TRBV6-3,.,TRBJ1-1,.,CASSFYGQSNTEAFF,TGTGCCAGCAGTTTCTACGGACAGTCAAACACTGAAGCTTTCTTT
TRBV11-2,TRBD1,TRBJ2-1,once,CASSLTGGMYNEQFF,TGTGCCAGCAGCTTGACAGGGGGTATGTACAATGAGCAGTTCTTC